This T cell receptor beta chain was documented in a study of T cell responses to AZD1222 COVID-19 vaccine. The assay was immunoSEQ multiplex PCR, and TCRdb's table has in-frame clones only and misses some. This table holds some 130,000 clones, approximately 88% found once. The germline V and J ends were trimmed by 7 bases and 2 bases, with 12 bases remaining between them. Germline CDR1 is LNHDA and CDR2 is SQIVND (reference sequence). The CDR3 is 14 amino acids. Overall study results and limits: Spike-wide coverage was observed for vaccine-associated CD4 TCRs, with dominant responses at 160-218 and 743-854. In the spike-specific TCR repertoire, nearly half reportedly target unmutated variant regions. Scientists sampled the repertoires only once the peak T cell response had passed. Mostly white British, mostly female donors; authors suggested clonal diversity may be underestimated.

Only a few counts were recorded for this clone. Its antigen is not known. The rearrangement joins TRBV19 to TRBJ1-5; TRBD1 might be the D (6 bases). The sample consisted of peripheral blood, taken on day 0 of AZD1222 vaccination. The sequence came from an adult in good health. The CDR3 protein is CASTPGAGNQPQHF. The CDR3 region has the DNA TGTGCCAGTACCCCAGGGGCCGGCAATCAGCCCCAGCATTTT.